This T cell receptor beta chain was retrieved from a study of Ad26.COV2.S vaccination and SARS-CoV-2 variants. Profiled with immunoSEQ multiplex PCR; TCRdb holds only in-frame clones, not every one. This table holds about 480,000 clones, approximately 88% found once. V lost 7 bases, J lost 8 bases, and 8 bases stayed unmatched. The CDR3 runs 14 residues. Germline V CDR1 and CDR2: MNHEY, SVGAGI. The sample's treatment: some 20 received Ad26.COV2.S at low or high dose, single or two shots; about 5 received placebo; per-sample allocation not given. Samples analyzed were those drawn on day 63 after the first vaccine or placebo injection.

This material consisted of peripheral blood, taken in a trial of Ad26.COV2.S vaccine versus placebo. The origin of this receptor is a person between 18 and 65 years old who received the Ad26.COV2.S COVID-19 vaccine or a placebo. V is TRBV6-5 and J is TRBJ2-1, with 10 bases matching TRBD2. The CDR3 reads CASTQAGGLDEQFF. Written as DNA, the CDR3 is TGTGCCAGCACCCAAGCGGGAGGGTTGGATGAGCAGTTCTTC.